This TCR beta chain originates from a study of regulatory T cells in long-lasting Graves disease. The overall study: Positivity for TSH receptor antibodies plus over 5 years of antithyroid drugs meant persistent Graves' disease. Study-level points and caveats: New patients shared 1,000 or so public clonotypes, and persistent patients shared more, with approximately 2,600. Favoring TRBV28, TRBJ1-2 and TRBJ2-5 was a feature seen in persistent disease. Persistent Graves' patients showed reduced TCR diversity versus newly diagnosed patients.

The CDR3 runs to 12 residues. V was pared by 6 bases and J by 8 bases, with 10 bases between. This clonotype came up many times. Its antigen is unidentified. Researchers made TCR beta libraries by using iRepertoire HTBI primers and running Arm-PCR on CDR3 regions. TCRdb used MiXCR to reprocess the multiplex PCR reads, holding one entry per CDR3 protein. The sample yields hundreds of thousands of distinct CDR3 sequences, about 22% seen once. Time point described: persistent/refractory GD, antithyroid drugs over 5 years with positive TRAb. PBMC RNA was the source of the TCR library. Specimen: peripheral blood mononuclear cells (PBMCs), collected when the disease was refractory, from a patient treated with antithyroid drugs. J is TRBJ2-2 and V is TRBV12-3 or TRBV12-4; D uncertain. The clonotype was recovered from a female donor with Graves disease. The CDR3 bases are TGTGCCAGCAGAAATGGGTTTGGGGAGCTGTTTTTT. Protein sequence: CASRNGFGELFF.